A single sample gave rise to the 29 T cell receptor beta chains below, sequenced in a study of early T cells in non-severe SARS-CoV-2 infection (dated by TCRdb to the early 2020s). The library was built by means of 5' RACE. TCRdb shows the sequencer as NextSeq 500. TCRdb applied fastp at Q25 and MiXCR to the public reads, then kept only in-frame beta chains. Every distinct CDR3 protein forms one entry, paired with its most common genes and DNA. This sample holds about 64,000 distinct CDR3 sequences; around 13% were observed only once. The top ten clonotypes cover about 1.3% of the sample. The material sequenced was whole blood, taken at baseline. The source is an adult who was a healthcare worker with PCR-confirmed SARS-CoV-2 infection or an uninfected control (not recorded which).

This clonotype was detected many times. The chain recombines TRBV28 with TRBJ1-6; D is undetermined. This CDR3 comprises 15 residues. Germline CDR1 reads MDHEN; CDR2 reads SYDVKM. V was clipped by 4 bases and J by 6 bases, with 13 bases between them. CDR3 residues: CASSYSSAGNSPLHF. CDR3 sequence (DNA): TGTGCCAGCAGTTATTCCTCCGCTGGTAATTCACCCCTCCACTTT.

Sample share makes this clonotype medium-sized. The V call is TRBV24-1, the J call TRBJ2-2; the D gene is possibly TRBD2 (6 bases). This CDR3 has 16 amino acids. Trimming pared 9 bases from V and 2 bases from J, leaving 18 bases between. The germline V gene has CDR1 KGHDR and CDR2 SFDVKD. The CDR3 region is CATSGGAVTNTGELFF. CDR3 in DNA: TGTGCCACCTCAGGCGGGGCAGTCACAAACACCGGGGAGCTGTTTTTT.

This clonotype has just a few counts. The chain combines TRBV30 with TRBJ2-3, with 8 bases aligning to TRBD2. Germline-derived CDR1 and CDR2 are GTSNPN and SVGIG (reference sequence). This CDR3 is built from 13 residues. V lost 0 bases and J lost 5; bases outside the gene matches: 1. CDR3 amino acids: CAWSVRGGDTQYF. For the CDR3, the DNA is TGTGCCTGGAGTGTACGGGGGGGAGATACGCAGTATTTT. Looking up the rest from reference TRBV30 and TRBJ2-3 gives the full variable domain: SQTIHQWPATLVQPVGSPLSLECTVEGTSNPNLYWYRQAAGRGLQLLFYSVGIGQISSEVPQNLSASRPQDRQFILSSKKLLLSDSGFYLCAWSVRGGDTQYFGPGTRLTVL.

The V and J genes are TRBV14 and TRBJ2-2; possibly TRBD2 for D (5 bases). V lost 2 bases, J lost 1 base, and 17 bases lay in between. The CDR3 is 18 residues long. Per germline, CDR1 SGHDN and CDR2 FVKESK. This CDR3 reads CASSQRVLALQNTGELFF. The CDR3, as DNA: TGTGCCAGCAGCCAAAGGGTCCTAGCTTTACAGAACACCGGGGAGCTGTTTTTT.

This clonotype has a handful of counts. The V and J genes are TRBV10-3 and TRBJ1-1; D not certain. This CDR3 has 15 residues. Per germline, CDR1 ENHRY and CDR2 SYGVKD. Trimming removed 0 bases at V and 1 base at J, with 9 bases between. The CDR3 DNA follows: TGTGCCATCAGTGAGTCTGTCAAGGGGAACACTGAAGCTTTCTTT. As protein: CAISESVKGNTEAFF.

This clonotype was detected a few times. The chain combines TRBV11-2 with TRBJ2-7; the D is unclear. Germline lookup yields CDR1 SGHAT and CDR2 FQNNGV. The length of the CDR3 is 13 residues. Trimming removed 5 bases from V and 4 bases from J, with 12 bases in between. This CDR3 is CASSPSELYEQYF. The CDR3, as DNA: TGTGCCAGCAGCCCCTCCGAGCTGTACGAGCAGTACTTC.

V is TRBV10-3 and J is TRBJ2-7, with 8 bases lining up with TRBD2. The CDR3 contains 13 residues. V gave up 10 bases and J gave up 9 bases; unmatched junction bases: 14. Germline loops: CDR1 ENHRY, CDR2 SYGVKD. The CDR3 bases are TGTGCCAGCCGGTCGGGGGGGCTAGACGGGCAGTACTTC. Translating it yields CASRSGGLDGQYF.

This clonotype was seen ten or more times. This chain uses TRBV6-6 with TRBJ1-2, with TRBD1 matching over 9 bases. This CDR3 has 16 residues. Per the germline V gene, CDR1 is MNHNY and CDR2 is SVGAGI (reference sequence). V lost 6 bases, J lost 2 bases, and 10 bases stayed unmatched. The CDR3 protein is CASSTIETGGNYGYTF. The CDR3 DNA reads as TGTGCCAGCAGCACGATAGAGACAGGGGGGAACTATGGCTACACCTTC.

This clonotype has at least ten counts. The V call is TRBV24-1, the J call TRBJ2-2; D perhaps matches TRBD1 (6 bases). The germline CDR1 and CDR2 sequences are KGHDR and SFDVKD. The CDR3 has 14 amino acids. V was cut by 3 bases and J by 5 bases, with 9 bases left in between. In nucleotides, the CDR3 is TGTGCCACCAGTGATCCCAGGGGAACCGGGGAGCTGTTTTTT. Amino acids: CATSDPRGTGELFF.

As DNA, the CDR3 is TGTGCCAGCAGTCAAACCAGAGCCACTGAAGCTTTCTTT. It specifies CASSQTRATEAFF. The chain joins TRBV6-5 to TRBJ1-1; the D is unclear. The V end lost 5 bases, the J end lost 4 bases, and 11 bases lay between the germline ends. This CDR3 spans 13 amino acids. Germline V CDR1 and CDR2: MNHEY, SVGAGI.

The table lists this clonotype with many counts. The rearrangement joins TRBV7-6 to TRBJ2-5; maybe TRBD1 (6 bases). With 5 bases removed from V and 5 bases from J, the gap between germline ends came to 15 bases. In germline, CDR1 is SGHVS, CDR2 FNYEAQ. CDR3 length equals 14 residues. The CDR3 loop is CASSIRGLVETQYF. The CDR3 bases are TGTGCCAGCAGCATCAGGGGTCTAGTGGAGACCCAGTACTTC.

This clonotype came up a few times. The V gene is TRBV20-1, the J gene TRBJ1-4; 7 bases fit TRBD1. With 6 bases clipped from V and 5 bases from J, the junction kept 6 bases outside the gene matches. This CDR3 comprises 13 residues. Germline CDR1 is DFQATT and CDR2 is SNEGSKA (reference sequence). For the CDR3, the DNA is TGCAGTGCCAGGCAGGGGGAGAATGAAAAACTGTTTTTT. This translates into CSARQGENEKLFF.

This clonotype was counted at least ten times. This chain connects TRBV20-1 to TRBJ2-1; D is unclear. V was trimmed by 0 bases and J by 3 bases, leaving 6 bases between them. This CDR3 spans 13 amino acids. Germline V gene data show CDR1 as DFQATT and CDR2 as SNEGSKA (reference sequence). CDR3 DNA sequence: TGCAGTGCTAGAGAGGGGAACTACAATGAGCAGTTCTTC. The encoded protein is CSAREGNYNEQFF.

The chain employs TRBV20-1 and TRBJ2-1; 12 bases fit TRBD2. The junction had 15 bases not matched to a gene; V was cut back by 5 bases and J by 4 bases. CDR3 size: 18 residues. Germline CDR1 is DFQATT and CDR2 is SNEGSKA (reference sequence). CDR3 bases: TGCAGTGCTTTACTAGCGGGAGGACTCCTATCTCCTTACAATGAGCAGTTCTTC. Translated: CSALLAGGLLSPYNEQFF.

On this clonotype itself: One end of the junction is discordant with germline, which a read error may explain. The V gene is TRBV5-6, the J gene TRBJ2-5; D is uncertain. Germline CDR1 reads SGHDT; CDR2 reads YYEEEE. This CDR3 region has 14 residues. The CDR3 sequence is CASSLYSQIETQYF. The CDR3 DNA follows: TGTGCCAGCAGCTTATACAGTCAGATAGAGACCCAGTATTTC.

V and J are TRBV27 and TRBJ2-7; no firm D call. Germline loops: CDR1 MNHEY, CDR2 SMNVEV (reference sequence). The CDR3 sequence is 11 residues long. Deletions cut 9 bases from V and 5 bases from J, with 11 bases between. For the CDR3, the DNA is TGTGCCAGTGGCGGTGGCCACGAGCAGTACTTC. This sequence encodes CASGGGHEQYF.

This clonotype came up a few times. The rearrangement joins TRBV7-2 to TRBJ2-1; 8 bases align to TRBD2. The CDR3 totals 15 residues. Germline assignment: CDR1 SGHTA and CDR2 FQGNSA. Germline trimming cut 5 bases from V and 8 bases from J; bases unmatched to any gene: 11. The CDR3: CASSPQGLGVHEQFF. For the CDR3, the DNA is TGTGCCAGCAGCCCCCAGGGACTAGGGGTCCATGAGCAGTTCTTC.

This clonotype was seen many times. The chain links TRBV12-3 or TRBV12-4 to TRBJ1-2; D gene ambiguous. The V end was cut by 6 bases, the J end by 5 bases, with 19 bases between. CDR3 length: 15 residues. The CDR3 is CASSSFVAPGYGYTF. Written as DNA, the CDR3 is TGTGCCAGCAGCTCCTTTGTGGCGCCGGGGTATGGCTACACCTTC.

The rearrangement joins TRBV5-1 to TRBJ2-1; 13 bases are shared with TRBD2. With 4 bases clipped from V and 8 bases from J, the junction kept 9 bases outside the gene matches. The CDR3 is 16 residues long. In germline, CDR1 is SGHRS, CDR2 YFSETQ. The CDR3 bases are TGCGCCAGCAGCGCAACCGGGACTAGCGGGGTCTATGAGCAGTTCTTC. It codes for CASSATGTSGVYEQFF.

CDR3 region: CASSLPVTDTQYF. CDR3 nucleotide sequence: TGTGCCAGCAGCTTGCCCGTCACAGATACGCAGTATTTT. The rearrangement links TRBV7-9 to TRBJ2-3; no firm D call. CDR3 size: 13 residues. Trimming pared 3 bases from V and 2 bases from J, leaving 6 bases between. Germline CDR1 is SEHNR and CDR2 is FQNEAQ (reference sequence).

The table lists this clonotype with a few counts. The chain is built from TRBV13 and TRBJ2-5; D might be TRBD2 (6 bases). Germline-derived CDR1 and CDR2 are PRHDT and FYEKMQ (reference sequence). The CDR3 runs to 17 residues. V lost 3 bases, J lost 4 bases, and 21 bases lay in between. This CDR3 reads CASSLEFRGNGRETQYF. The CDR3 nucleotides are TGTGCCAGCAGCTTGGAGTTTCGGGGGAATGGGCGAGAGACCCAGTACTTC.

The V call is TRBV29-1, the J call TRBJ2-1; 9 positions agree with TRBD1. This CDR3 is 16 amino acids long. Germline V gene lookup returns CDR1 SQVTM and CDR2 ANQGSEA. Germline trimming cut 6 bases from V and 9 bases from J; bases unmatched to any gene: 18. In DNA form, the CDR3 reads TGCAGCGTCGATAAACCGGGACAGGGAAGATTTGGTGAGCAGTTCTTC. This translates into CSVDKPGQGRFGEQFF.

Worth noting for this clonotype: The junction differs from germline at one of its ends, possibly a read error. The chain links TRBV7-7 to TRBJ1-1; D ambiguous. Per the germline V gene, CDR1 is SSHAT and CDR2 is FNYEAQ (reference sequence). The CDR3 has 15 residues. The CDR3 nucleotides are TGTGCTAGCAGCTTAGACCAGGTCGTCAACACTGAAGCTTTCTTT. It yields the protein CASSLDQVVNTEAFF.

This clonotype occurred a few times. The chain carries TRBV29-1 and TRBJ2-3; D not resolved. Germline lookup yields CDR1 SQVTM and CDR2 ANQGSEA. V was shortened by 2 bases and J by 1 base, with 4 bases between the two germline ends. CDR3 length equals 12 residues. The CDR3 DNA sequence: TGCAGCGTTGAATCGGGCACAGATACGCAGTATTTT. Encoded protein: CSVESGTDTQYF.

V usage is TRBV18 and J usage is TRBJ1-5, with D tentatively TRBD1 (5 bases). Germline loops: CDR1 KGHSH, CDR2 LQKENI. V was pared by 3 bases and J by 2 bases, with 11 bases between. The CDR3 spans 15 residues. CDR3 sequence (DNA): TGTGCCAGCTCACCTCAGGGATCCCGCAATCAGCCCCAGCATTTT. This gives the protein CASSPQGSRNQPQHF.

The chain combines TRBV7-2 with TRBJ2-1; 10 nucleotides line up with TRBD2. Germline V gene lookup returns CDR1 SGHTA and CDR2 FQGNSA. The CDR3 loop spans 14 amino acids. V shed 4 bases and J 7 bases; nucleotides not matched to a gene: 4. This CDR3 reads CASSSGLARNEQFF. The CDR3 region has the DNA TGTGCCAGCAGCTCGGGACTAGCGAGGAATGAGCAGTTCTTC.

The chain combines TRBV4-2 with TRBJ2-2, with 8 bases matching TRBD1. CDR1 and CDR2 from the germline V gene are LGHNA and YNFKEQ. The CDR3 sequence is 16 residues long. The junction had 7 bases not matched to a gene; V was cut back by 4 bases and J by 3 bases. CDR3 nucleotides: TGTGCCAGCAGCCGAGAACAGGGGGGAGACACCGGGGAGCTGTTTTTT. Amino acid sequence: CASSREQGGDTGELFF.

This clonotype was counted only a few times. The rearrangement links TRBV11-2 to TRBJ2-2; no firm D call. This CDR3 is 12 amino acids long. CDR1 and CDR2 from the germline V gene are SGHAT and FQNNGV. V lost 6 bases and J lost 6, with 8 bases in between. The chain's CDR3 is CASSFQAGELFF. CDR3 DNA: TGTGCCAGCAGTTTTCAGGCCGGGGAGCTGTTTTTT.

This clonotype was counted ten times or more. The rearrangement uses TRBV28 and TRBJ2-3; TRBD2 aligns across 11 bases. The CDR3 consists of 15 residues. In germline, CDR1 is MDHEN, CDR2 SYDVKM. V gave up 6 bases and J gave up 2 bases; unmatched junction bases: 4. This CDR3 reads CASSRLAGFTDTQYF. CDR3 DNA sequence: TGTGCCAGCAGCCGACTAGCGGGGTTCACAGATACGCAGTATTTT. Full variable domain (rest looked up from reference TRBV28 and TRBJ2-3): DVKVTQSSRYLVKRTGEKVFLECVQDMDHENMFWYRQDPGLGLRLIYFSYDVKMKEKGDIPEGYSVSREKKERFSLILESASTNQTSMYLCASSRLAGFTDTQYFGPGTRLTVL.